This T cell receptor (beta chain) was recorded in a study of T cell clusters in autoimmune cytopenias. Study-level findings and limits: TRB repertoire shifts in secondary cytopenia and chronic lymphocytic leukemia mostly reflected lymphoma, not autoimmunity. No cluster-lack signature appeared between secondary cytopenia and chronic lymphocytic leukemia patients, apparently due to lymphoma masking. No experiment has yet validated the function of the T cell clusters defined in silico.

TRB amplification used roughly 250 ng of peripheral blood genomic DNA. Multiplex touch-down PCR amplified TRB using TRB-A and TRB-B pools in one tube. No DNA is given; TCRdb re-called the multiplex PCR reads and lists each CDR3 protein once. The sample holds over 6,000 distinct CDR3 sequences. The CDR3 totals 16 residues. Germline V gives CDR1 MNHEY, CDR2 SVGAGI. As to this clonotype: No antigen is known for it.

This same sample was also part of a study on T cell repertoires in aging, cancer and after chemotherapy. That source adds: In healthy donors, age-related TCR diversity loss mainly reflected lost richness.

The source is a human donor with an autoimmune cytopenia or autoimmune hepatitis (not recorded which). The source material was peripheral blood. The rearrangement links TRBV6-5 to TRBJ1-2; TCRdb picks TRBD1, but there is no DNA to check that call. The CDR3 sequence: CASSYSTTGKDYGYTF.